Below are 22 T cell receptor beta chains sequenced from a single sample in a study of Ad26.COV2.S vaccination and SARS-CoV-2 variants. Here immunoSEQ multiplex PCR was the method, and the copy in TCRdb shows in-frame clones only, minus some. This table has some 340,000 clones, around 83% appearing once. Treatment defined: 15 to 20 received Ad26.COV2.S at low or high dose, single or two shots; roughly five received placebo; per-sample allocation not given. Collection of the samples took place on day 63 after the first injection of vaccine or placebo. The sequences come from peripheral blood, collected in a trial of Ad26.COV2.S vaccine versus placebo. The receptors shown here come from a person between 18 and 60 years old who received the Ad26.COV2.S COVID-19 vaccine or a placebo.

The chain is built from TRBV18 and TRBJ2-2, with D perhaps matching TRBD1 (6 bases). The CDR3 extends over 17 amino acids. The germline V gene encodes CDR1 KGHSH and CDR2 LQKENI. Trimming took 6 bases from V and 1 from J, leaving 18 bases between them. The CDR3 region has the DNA TGTGCCAGCTCGATAATACAGGGTCTCCAGAACACCGGGGAGCTGTTTTTT. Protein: CASSIIQGLQNTGELFF.

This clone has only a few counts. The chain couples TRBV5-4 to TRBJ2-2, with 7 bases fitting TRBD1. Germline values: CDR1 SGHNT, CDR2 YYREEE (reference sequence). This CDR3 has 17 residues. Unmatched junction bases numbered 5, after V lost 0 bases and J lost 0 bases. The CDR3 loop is CASSLGGGIANTGELFF. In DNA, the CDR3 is TGTGCCAGCAGCTTGGGAGGGGGCATCGCGAACACCGGGGAGCTGTTTTTT.

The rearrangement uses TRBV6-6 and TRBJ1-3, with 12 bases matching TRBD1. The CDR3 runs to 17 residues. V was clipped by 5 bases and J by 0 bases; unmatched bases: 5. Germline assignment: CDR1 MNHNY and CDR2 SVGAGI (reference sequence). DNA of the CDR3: TGTGCCAGCAGTCGGGGACAGGGGGCCTACTCTGGAAACACCATATATTTT. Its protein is CASSRGQGAYSGNTIYF.

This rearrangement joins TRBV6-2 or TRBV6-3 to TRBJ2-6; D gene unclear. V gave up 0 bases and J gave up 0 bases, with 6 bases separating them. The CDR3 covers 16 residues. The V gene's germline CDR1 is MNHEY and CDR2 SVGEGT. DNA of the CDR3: TGTGCCAGCAGTTACTCTCGGAGCTCTGGGGCCAACGTCCTGACTTTC. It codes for CASSYSRSSGANVLTF.

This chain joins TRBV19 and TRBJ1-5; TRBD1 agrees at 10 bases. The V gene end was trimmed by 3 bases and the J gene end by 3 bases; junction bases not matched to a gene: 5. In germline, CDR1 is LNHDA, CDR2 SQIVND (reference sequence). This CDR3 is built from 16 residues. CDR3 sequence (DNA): TGTGCCAGTAGTATTGGGGACAGGGGAAACAATCAGCCCCAGCATTTT. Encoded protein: CASSIGDRGNNQPQHF. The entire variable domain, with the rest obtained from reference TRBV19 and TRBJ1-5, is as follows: DGGITQSPKYLFRKEGQNVTLSCEQNLNHDAMYWYRQDPGQGLRLIYYSQIVNDFQKGDIAEGYSVSREKKESFPLTVTSAQKNPTAFYLCASSIGDRGNNQPQHFGDGTRLSIL.

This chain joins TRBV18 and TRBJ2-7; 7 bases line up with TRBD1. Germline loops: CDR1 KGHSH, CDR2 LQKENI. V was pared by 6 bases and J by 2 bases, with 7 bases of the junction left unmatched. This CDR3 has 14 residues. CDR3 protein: CASSPGTEAYEQYF. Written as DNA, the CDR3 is TGTGCCAGCTCCCCCGGGACAGAGGCCTACGAGCAGTACTTC.

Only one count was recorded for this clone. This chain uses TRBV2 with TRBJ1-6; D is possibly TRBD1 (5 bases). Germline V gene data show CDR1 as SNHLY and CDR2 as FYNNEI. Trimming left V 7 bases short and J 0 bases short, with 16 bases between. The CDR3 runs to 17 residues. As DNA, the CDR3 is TGTGCCAGCAAGGTAGTAACAGGCGGCTCCTATAATTCACCCCTCCACTTT. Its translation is CASKVVTGGSYNSPLHF.

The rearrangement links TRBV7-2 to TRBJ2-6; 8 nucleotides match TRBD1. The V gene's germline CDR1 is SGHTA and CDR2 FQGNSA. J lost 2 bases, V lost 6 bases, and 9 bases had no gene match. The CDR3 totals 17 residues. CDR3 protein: CASSPTPGGAGANVLTF. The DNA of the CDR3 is TGTGCCAGCAGTCCAACCCCAGGGGGCGCTGGGGCCAACGTCCTGACTTTC.

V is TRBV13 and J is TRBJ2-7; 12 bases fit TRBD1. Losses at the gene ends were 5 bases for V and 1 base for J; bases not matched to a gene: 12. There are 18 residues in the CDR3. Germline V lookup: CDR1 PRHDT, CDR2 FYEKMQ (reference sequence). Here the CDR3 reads CASSKPGQGAEGSYEQYF. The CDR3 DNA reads TGTGCCAGCAGCAAACCGGGACAGGGGGCGGAGGGTTCCTACGAGCAGTACTTC. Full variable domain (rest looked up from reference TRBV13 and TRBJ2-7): AAGVIQSPRHLIKEKRETATLKCYPIPRHDTVYWYQQGPGQDPQFLISFYEKMQSDKGSIPDRFSAQQFSDYHSELNMSSLELGDSALYFCASSKPGQGAEGSYEQYFGPGTRLTVT.

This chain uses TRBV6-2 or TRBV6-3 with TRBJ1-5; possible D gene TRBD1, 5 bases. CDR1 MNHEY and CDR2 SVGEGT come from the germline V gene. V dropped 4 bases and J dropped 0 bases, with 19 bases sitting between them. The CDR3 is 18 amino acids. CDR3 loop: CASSFTGEGSYSNQPQHF. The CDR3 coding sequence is TGTGCCAGCAGTTTCACGGGGGAGGGCTCATATAGCAATCAGCCCCAGCATTTT.

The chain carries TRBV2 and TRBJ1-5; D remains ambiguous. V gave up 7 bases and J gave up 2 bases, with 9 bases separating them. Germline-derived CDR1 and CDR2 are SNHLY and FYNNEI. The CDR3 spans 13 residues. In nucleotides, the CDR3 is TGTGCCAGCAACCTATTTGGCAATCAGCCCCAGCATTTT. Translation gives CASNLFGNQPQHF.

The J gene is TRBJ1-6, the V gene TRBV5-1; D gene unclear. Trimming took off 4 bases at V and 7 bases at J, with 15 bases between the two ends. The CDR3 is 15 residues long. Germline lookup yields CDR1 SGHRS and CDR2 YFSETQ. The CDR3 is CASSIDGQGNSPLHF. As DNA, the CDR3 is TGCGCCAGCAGCATCGACGGTCAAGGGAATTCACCCCTCCACTTT.

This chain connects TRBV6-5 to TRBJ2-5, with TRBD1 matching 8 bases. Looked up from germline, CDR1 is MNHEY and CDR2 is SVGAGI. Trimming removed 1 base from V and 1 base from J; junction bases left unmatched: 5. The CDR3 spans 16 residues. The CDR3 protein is CASSYYGQGTQETQYF. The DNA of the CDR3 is TGTGCCAGCAGTTACTACGGACAGGGAACCCAAGAGACCCAGTACTTC.

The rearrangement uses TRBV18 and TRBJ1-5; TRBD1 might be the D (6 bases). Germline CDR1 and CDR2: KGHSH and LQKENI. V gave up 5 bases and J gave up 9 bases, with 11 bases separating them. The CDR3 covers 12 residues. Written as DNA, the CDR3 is TGTGCCAGCTCAAAAAAGGGGGGGCCCCAGCATTTT. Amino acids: CASSKKGGPQHF. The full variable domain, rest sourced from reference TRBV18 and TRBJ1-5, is NAGVMQNPRHLVRRRGQEARLRCSPMKGHSHVYWYRQLPEEGLKFMVYLQKENIIDESGMPKERFSAEFPKEGPSILRIQQVVRGDSAAYFCASSKKGGPQHFGDGTRLSIL.

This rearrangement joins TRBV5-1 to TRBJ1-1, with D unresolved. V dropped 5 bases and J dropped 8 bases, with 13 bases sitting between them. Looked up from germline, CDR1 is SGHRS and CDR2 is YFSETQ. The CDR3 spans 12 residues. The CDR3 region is CASRREGTEAFF. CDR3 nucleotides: TGCGCCAGCAGGAGGGAGGGTACCGAAGCTTTCTTT.

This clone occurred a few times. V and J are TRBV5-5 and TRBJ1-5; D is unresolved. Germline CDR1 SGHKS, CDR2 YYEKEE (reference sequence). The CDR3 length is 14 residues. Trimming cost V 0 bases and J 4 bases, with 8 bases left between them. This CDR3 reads CASSLGGSNQPQHF. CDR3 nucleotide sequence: TGTGCCAGCAGCTTGGGAGGGTCAAATCAGCCCCAGCATTTT.

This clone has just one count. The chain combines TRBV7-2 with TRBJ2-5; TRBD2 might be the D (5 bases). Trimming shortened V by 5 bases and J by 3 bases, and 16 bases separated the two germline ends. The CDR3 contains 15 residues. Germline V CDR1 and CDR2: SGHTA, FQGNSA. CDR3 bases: TGTGCCAGCAGCGCCGGGTGGTTAGCGAAAGAGACCCAGTACTTC. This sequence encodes CASSAGWLAKETQYF.

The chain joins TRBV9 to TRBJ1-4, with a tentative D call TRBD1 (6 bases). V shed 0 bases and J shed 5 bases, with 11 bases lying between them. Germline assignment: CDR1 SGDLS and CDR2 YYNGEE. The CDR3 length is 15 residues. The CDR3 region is CASSVAAGANEKLFF. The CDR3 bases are TGTGCCAGCAGCGTAGCTGCAGGGGCAAATGAAAAACTGTTTTTT.

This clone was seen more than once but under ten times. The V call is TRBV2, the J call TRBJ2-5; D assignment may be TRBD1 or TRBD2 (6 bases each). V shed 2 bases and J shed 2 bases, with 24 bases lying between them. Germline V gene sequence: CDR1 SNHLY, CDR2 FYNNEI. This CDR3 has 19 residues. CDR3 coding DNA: TGTGCCAGCAGTGAATTCGGGGGCGCGGGTAGGCGGTCACAAGAGACCCAGTACTTC. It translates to CASSEFGGAGRRSQETQYF.

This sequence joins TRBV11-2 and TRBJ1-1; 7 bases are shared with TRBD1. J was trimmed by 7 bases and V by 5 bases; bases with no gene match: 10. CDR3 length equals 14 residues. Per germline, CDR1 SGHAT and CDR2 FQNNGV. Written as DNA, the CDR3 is TGTGCCAGCAGCCTACGAGGGGGCGTAAATGAAGCTTTCTTT. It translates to CASSLRGGVNEAFF.

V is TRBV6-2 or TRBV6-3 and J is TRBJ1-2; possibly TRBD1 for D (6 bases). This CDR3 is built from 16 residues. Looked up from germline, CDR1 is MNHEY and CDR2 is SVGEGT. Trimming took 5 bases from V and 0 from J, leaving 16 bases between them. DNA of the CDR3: TGTGCCAGCAGTCCCGGACAGACTCTAACTAACTATGGCTACACCTTC. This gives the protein CASSPGQTLTNYGYTF.

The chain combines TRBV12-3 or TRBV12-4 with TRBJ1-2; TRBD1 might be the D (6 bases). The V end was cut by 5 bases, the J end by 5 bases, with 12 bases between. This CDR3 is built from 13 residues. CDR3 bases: TGTGCCAGCAGTCGAAATCAGGGGTATGGCTACACCTTC. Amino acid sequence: CASSRNQGYGYTF.